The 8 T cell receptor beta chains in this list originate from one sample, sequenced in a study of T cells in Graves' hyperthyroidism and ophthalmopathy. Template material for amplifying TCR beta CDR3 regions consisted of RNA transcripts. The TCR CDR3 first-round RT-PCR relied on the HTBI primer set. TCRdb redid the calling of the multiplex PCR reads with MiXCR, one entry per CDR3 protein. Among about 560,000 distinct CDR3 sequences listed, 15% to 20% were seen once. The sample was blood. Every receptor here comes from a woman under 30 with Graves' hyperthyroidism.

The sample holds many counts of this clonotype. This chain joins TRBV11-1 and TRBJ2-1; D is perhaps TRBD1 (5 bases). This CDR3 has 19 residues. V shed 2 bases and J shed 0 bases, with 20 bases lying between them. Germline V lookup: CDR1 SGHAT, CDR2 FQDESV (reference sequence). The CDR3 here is CASSLRGGTGDISYNEQFF. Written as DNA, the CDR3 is TGTGCCAGCAGCTTAAGGGGTGGCACAGGAGACATCTCCTACAATGAGCAGTTCTTC. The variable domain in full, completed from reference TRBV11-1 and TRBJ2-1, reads EAEVAQSPRYKITEKSQAVAFWCDPISGHATLYWYRQILGQGPELLVQFQDESVVDDSQLPKDRFSAERLKGVDSTLKIQPAELGDSAMYLCASSLRGGTGDISYNEQFFGPGTRLTVL.

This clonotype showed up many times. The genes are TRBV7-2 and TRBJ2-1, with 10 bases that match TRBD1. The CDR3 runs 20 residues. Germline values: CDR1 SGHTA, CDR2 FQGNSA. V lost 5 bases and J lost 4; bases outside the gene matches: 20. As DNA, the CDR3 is TGTGCCAGCAGCCAACACAGGGACAGGGGCAGGCGGGGCTTTTACAATGAGCAGTTCTTC. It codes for CASSQHRDRGRRGFYNEQFF.

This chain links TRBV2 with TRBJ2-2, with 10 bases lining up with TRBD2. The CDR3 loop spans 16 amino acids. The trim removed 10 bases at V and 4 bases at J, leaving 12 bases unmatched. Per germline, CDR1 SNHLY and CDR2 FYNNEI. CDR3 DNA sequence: TGTGCCACCTTAAAACTTCTAGCGGGAGTCACCGGGGAGCTGTTTTTT. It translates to CATLKLLAGVTGELFF.

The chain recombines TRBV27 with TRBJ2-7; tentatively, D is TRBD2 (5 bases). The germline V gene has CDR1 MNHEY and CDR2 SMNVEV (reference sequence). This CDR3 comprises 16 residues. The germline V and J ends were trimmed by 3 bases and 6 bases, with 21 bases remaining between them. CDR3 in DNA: TGTGCCAGCAGTTTTTCCCCCCCCGCTAGAGGGCCCGAGCAGTACTTC. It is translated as CASSFSPPARGPEQYF.

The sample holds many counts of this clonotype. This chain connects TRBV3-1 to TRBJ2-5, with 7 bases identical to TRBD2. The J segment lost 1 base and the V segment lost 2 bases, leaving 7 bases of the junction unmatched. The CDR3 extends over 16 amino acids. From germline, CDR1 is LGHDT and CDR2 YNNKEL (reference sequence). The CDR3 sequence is CASSQLFSGGQETQYF. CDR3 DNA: TGTGCCAGCAGCCAACTATTCTCGGGGGGCCAAGAGACCCAGTACTTC.

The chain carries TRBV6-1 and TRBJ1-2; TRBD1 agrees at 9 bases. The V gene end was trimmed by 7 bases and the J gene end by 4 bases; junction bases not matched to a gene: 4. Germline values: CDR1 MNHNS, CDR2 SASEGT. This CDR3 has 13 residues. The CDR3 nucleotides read TGTGCCAGCAACCCGGGACAGGGCTATGGCTACACCTTC. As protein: CASNPGQGYGYTF.

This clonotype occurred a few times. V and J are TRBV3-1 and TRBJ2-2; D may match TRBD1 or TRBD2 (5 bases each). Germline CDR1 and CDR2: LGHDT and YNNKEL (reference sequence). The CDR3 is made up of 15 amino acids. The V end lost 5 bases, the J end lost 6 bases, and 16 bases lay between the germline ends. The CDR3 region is CASSYGDRGAGELFF. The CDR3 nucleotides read TGTGCCAGCAGCTATGGGGACCGGGGCGCCGGGGAGCTGTTTTTT.

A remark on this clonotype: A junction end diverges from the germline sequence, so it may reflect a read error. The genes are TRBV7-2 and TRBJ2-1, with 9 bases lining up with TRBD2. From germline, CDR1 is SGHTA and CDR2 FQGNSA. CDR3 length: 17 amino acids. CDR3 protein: CASSPRRGGASHNEQFF. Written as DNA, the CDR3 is TGTGCCAGCAGCCCCCGGCGCGGGGGGGCCTCCCACAATGAGCAGTTCTTC.